This T cell receptor beta chain was captured in a study of T-cell memory formation after mild COVID-19. Study-wide findings and caveats: Largely, contracting CD4+ clones fell within CM and EM, and contracting CD8+ clones within EMRA.

This clonotype was seen more than once but under ten times. Its antigen is currently unknown. MiXCR was run by TCRdb on the 5' RACE reads, yielding one entry per CDR3 protein. The data contain approximately 560,000 distinct CDR3 sequences, 15% to 20% of them seen just once; the ten biggest clones take up less than 10%. The CDR3 sequence is 13 residues long. V gave up 3 bases and J gave up 7 bases, with 10 bases separating them. Germline-derived CDR1 and CDR2 are SEHNR and FQNEAQ (reference sequence). Sequencing was carried out using PBMCs or a T cell subset sorted from them (not recorded which). The V and J genes are TRBV7-9 and TRBJ1-5; D is unclear. This clonotype was sampled from an adult woman who had mild COVID-19 (a few samples of this study predate the infection). Cell type and time point are not known. Here the CDR3 reads CASSLSDWQPQHF. CDR3 nucleotide sequence: TGTGCCAGCAGCTTGTCGGATTGGCAGCCCCAGCATTTT. The complete variable domain, with remaining parts taken from reference TRBV7-9 and TRBJ1-5, reads DTGVSQNPRHKITKRGQNVTFRCDPISEHNRLYWYRQTLGQGPEFLTYFQNEAQLEKSRLLSDRFSAERPKGSFSTLEIQRTEQGDSAMYLCASSLSDWQPQHFGDGTRLSIL.